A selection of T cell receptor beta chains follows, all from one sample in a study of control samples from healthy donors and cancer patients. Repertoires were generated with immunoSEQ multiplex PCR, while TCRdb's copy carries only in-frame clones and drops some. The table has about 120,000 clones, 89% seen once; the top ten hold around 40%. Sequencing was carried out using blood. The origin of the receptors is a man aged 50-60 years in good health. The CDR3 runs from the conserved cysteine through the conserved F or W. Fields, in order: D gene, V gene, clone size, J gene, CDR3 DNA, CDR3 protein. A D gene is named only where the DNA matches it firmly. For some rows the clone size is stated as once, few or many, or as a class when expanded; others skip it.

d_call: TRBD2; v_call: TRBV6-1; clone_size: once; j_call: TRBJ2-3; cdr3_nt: TGTGCCAGCAGTGAATGGGGGGGTAGAACAGATACGCAGTATTTT; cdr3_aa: CASSEWGGRTDTQYF
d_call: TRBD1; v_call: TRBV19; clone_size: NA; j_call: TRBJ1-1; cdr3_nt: TGTGCCAGTATCACCGGGACAGTGAACACTGAAGCTTTCTTT; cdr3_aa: CASITGTVNTEAFF
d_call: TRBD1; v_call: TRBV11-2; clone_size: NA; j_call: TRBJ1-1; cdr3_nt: TGTGCCAGCAGCCCCACAGGGGGGAACACTGAAGCTTTCTTT; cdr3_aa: CASSPTGGNTEAFF
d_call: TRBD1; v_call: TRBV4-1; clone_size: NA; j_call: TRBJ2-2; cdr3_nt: TGCGCCAGCAGCCAAGATAGAGCTTGGACAGGTAAAGCGAACACCGGGGAGCTGTTTTTT; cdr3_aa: CASSQDRAWTGKANTGELFF
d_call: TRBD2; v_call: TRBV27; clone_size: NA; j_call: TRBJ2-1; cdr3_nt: TGTGCCAGCAGTTCCACTAGCGGGGGGAAGTTCTTC; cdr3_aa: CASSSTSGGKFF
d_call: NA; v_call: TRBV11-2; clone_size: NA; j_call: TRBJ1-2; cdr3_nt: TGTGCCAGCAGCTTTTCTGGGGTATCCGGCTACACCTTC; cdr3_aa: CASSFSGVSGYTF
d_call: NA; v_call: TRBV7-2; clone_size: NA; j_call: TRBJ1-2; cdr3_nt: TGTGCCAGCAGGTTGGAGACTCACCTCTATGGCTACACCTTC; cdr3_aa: CASRLETHLYGYTF
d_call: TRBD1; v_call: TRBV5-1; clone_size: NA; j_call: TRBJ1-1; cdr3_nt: TGCGCCAGCACCATTGGGACAGGGGGCGGGAACACTGAAGCTTTCTTT; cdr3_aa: CASTIGTGGGNTEAFF
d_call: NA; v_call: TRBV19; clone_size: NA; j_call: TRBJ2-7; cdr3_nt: TGTGCCAGTAGTATAGCGGTCGGGGAGTTGTACGAGCAGTACTTC; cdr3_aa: CASSIAVGELYEQYF
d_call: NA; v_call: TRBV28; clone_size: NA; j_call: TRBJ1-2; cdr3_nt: TGTGCCAGCAGCCGGACGGCAGCTCGGTATGGCTACACCTTC; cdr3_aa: CASSRTAARYGYTF
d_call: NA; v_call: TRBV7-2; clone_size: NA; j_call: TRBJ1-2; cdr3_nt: TGTGCCAGCAGCTACAGAGCGGGGGACTATGGCTACACCTTC; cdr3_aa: CASSYRAGDYGYTF
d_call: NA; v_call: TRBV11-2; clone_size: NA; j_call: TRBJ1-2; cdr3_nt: TGTGCCAGCAGCCCTCTGGACGGCGATGGCTACACCTTC; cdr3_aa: CASSPLDGDGYTF
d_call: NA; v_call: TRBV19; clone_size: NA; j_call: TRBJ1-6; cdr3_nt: TGTGCCAGTAGTATAGCTTTGGCAGGGGCTTCACCCCTCCACTTT; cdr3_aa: CASSIALAGASPLHF
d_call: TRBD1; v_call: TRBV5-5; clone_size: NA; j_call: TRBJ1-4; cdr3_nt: TGTGCCAGCAGCCGATCCGGGACAGTCCGTAATGTAGAAAAACTGTTTTTT; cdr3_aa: CASSRSGTVRNVEKLFF
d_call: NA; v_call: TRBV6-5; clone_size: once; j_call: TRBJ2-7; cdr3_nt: TGTGCCAGCATAGAACAGGGGAGGAACTACGAGCAGTACTTC; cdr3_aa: CASIEQGRNYEQYF
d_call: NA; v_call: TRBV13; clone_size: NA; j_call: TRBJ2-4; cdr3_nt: TGTGCCAGCAGCTTAGGGGGGGCGCGAGCCAAAAACATTCAGTACTTC; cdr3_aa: CASSLGGARAKNIQYF
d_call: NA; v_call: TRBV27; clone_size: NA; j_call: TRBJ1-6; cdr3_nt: TGTGCCAGCAGTTTAGGGATGAGCTCCTATAATTCACCCCTCCACTTT; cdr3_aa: CASSLGMSSYNSPLHF
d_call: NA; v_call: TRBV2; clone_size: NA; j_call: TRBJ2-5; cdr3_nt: TGTGCCAGCAGTATCGACAGTCAAGACCAAGAGACCCAGTACTTC; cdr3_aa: CASSIDSQDQETQYF
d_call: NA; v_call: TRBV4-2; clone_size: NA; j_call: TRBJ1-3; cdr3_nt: TGTGCCAGCAGCCAAGATCGGGGGCGGATTGGAAACACCATATATTTT; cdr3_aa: CASSQDRGRIGNTIYF
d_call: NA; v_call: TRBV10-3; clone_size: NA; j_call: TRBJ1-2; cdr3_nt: TGTGCCATCAAAACAGGGACTAACTACTATGGCTACACCTTC; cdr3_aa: CAIKTGTNYYGYTF
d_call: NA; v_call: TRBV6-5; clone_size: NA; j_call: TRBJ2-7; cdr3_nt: TGTGCCAGCAGGGACCACGTCTACGAGCAGTACTTC; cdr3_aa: CASRDHVYEQYF
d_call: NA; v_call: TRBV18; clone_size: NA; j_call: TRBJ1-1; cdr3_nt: TGTGCCAGCTCACCGCTGAAGGGAAACACTGAAGCTTTCTTT; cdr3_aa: CASSPLKGNTEAFF
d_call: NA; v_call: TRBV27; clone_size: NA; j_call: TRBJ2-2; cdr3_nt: TGTGCCAGCAGTCAGGGTAGATGGAGCACCGGGGAGCTGTTTTTT; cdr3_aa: CASSQGRWSTGELFF
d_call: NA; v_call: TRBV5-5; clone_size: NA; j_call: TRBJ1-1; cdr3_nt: TGTGCCAGCAGCTTGTCATTCGGGGAGCTTGAAGCTTTCTTT; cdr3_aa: CASSLSFGELEAFF
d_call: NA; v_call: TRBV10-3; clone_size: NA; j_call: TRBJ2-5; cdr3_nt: TGTGCCATCAGTGAGAATAGGGACCAAGAGACCCAGTACTTC; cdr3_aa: CAISENRDQETQYF
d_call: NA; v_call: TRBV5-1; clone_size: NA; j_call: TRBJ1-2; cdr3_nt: TGCGCCAGCAGCTTAGCCCCGAGAGCTAACTATGGCTACACCTTC; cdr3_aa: CASSLAPRANYGYTF
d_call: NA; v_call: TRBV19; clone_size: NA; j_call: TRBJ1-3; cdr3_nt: TGTGCCAGTAGTACCCCGGGGGTTTCTGGAAACACCATATATTTT; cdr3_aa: CASSTPGVSGNTIYF
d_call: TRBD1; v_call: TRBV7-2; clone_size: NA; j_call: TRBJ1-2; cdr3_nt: TGTGCCAGCAGTCCGGACAGGGGGCTTGGTCTGAACTATGGCTACACCTTC; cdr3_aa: CASSPDRGLGLNYGYTF